This TCR beta chain was documented in a study of regulatory T cells in long-lasting Graves disease. Overall study context: In persistent Graves' disease, antithyroid drugs had been taken for over 5 years and TSH receptor antibodies stayed positive.

Germline assignment: CDR1 MNHNS and CDR2 SASEGT. V lost 6 bases and J lost 5, with 11 bases in between. CDR3 size: 13 residues. This clonotype came up many times. Arm-PCR of CDR3 regions and iRepertoire HTBI primers were the basis on which TCR beta libraries were built. TCRdb ran MiXCR on the multiplex PCR reads and lists one entry per CDR3 protein. The sample has roughly 500,000 distinct CDR3 sequences, about 20% seen once; the top ten hold 7% to 9.5%. Time point reported: persistent/refractory GD, antithyroid drugs over 5 years with positive TRAb. There was RNA extracted from PBMCs, and the TCR library was made from it. It was by American Thyroid Association guidelines that Graves' disease was diagnosed. From each patient, nine milliliters of peripheral blood was drawn and collected into an EDTA anticoagulant tube.

The V gene is TRBV6-1, the J gene TRBJ1-5; D is uncertain. This clonotype was obtained from a female donor with Graves disease. Here the sequenced sample was peripheral blood mononuclear cells (PBMCs), taken when the disease was refractory, from a patient treated with antithyroid drugs. CDR3: CASRDGTDQPQHF. CDR3 nucleotide sequence: TGTGCCAGCAGAGACGGCACAGATCAGCCCCAGCATTTT.